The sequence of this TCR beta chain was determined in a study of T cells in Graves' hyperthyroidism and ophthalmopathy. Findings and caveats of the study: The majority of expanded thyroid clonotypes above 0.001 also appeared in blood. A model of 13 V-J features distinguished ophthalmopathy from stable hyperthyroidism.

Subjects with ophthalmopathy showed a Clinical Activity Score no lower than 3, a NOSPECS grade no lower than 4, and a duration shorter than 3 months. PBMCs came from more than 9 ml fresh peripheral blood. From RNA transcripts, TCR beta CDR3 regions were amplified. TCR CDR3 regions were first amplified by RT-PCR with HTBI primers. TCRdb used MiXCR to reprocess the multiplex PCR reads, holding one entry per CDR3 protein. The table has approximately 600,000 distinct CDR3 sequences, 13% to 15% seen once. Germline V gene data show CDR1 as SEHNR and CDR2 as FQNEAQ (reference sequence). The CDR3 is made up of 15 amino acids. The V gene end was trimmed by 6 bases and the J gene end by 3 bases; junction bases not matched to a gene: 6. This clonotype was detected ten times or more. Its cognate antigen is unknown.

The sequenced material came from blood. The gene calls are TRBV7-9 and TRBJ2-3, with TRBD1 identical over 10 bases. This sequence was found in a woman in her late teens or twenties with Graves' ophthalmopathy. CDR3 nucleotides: TGTGCCAGCAGACGTGACAGGGGGCAAACAGATACGCAGTATTTT. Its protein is CASRRDRGQTDTQYF.